The 28 T cell receptor beta chains presented below share a single source sample, sequenced in a study of T cell responses to AZD1222 COVID-19 vaccine. Produced via immunoSEQ multiplex PCR; TCRdb's table is partial and in-frame only. The data show 70,000 to 95,000 clones, almost 90% seen once. The source was peripheral blood, collected 28 days after the second AZD1222 dose. These receptors all come from an adult who received the AZD1222 COVID-19 vaccine.

This clone has a handful of counts. The chain uses TRBV5-4 and TRBJ1-5; TRBD1 matches at 10 bases. V lost 4 bases and J lost 5; bases outside the gene matches: 6. CDR3 size: 15 residues. Germline loops: CDR1 SGHNT, CDR2 YYREEE (reference sequence). CDR3 amino acids: CASSQDRGRDQPQHF. As DNA, the CDR3 is TGTGCCAGCAGCCAGGACAGGGGGAGGGATCAGCCCCAGCATTTT.

The chain employs TRBV5-1 and TRBJ2-3; TRBD2 agrees at 10 bases. Germline V gene data show CDR1 as SGHRS and CDR2 as YFSETQ. The length of the CDR3 is 20 residues. Trimming removed 0 bases from V and 2 bases from J; junction bases left unmatched: 15. For the CDR3, the DNA is TGCGCCAGCAGCTTGGATCAGACAGGGCCGGGACTAGCGCCCACAGATACGCAGTATTTT. This codes for CASSLDQTGPGLAPTDTQYF.

This sequence joins TRBV18 and TRBJ1-4, with TRBD1 identical over 9 bases. V lost 3 bases and J lost 7; bases outside the gene matches: 9. CDR1 is KGHSH and CDR2 is LQKENI in the germline V gene. The CDR3 loop spans 16 amino acids. The CDR3 nucleotides read TGTGCCAGCTCACCTGCCATCCGGGACAGGGCTGAAAAACTGTTTTTT. Translated, it gives CASSPAIRDRAEKLFF.

This CDR3 reads CASSRGEGVNTEAFF. CDR3 sequence (DNA): TGCGCCAGCAGCCGCGGGGAGGGGGTGAACACTGAAGCTTTCTTT. The genes are TRBV4-1 and TRBJ1-1, with D perhaps TRBD1 (6 bases). The ends were cut back, 4 bases at V and 0 bases at J, with 12 bases in the middle. This CDR3 spans 15 amino acids. Germline V CDR1 and CDR2: MGHRA, YSYEKL.

This clone has a handful of counts. The rearrangement joins TRBV28 to TRBJ1-2; tentatively, D is TRBD1 (5 bases). The CDR3 loop spans 13 amino acids. Germline CDR1 and CDR2: MDHEN and SYDVKM. Between the trimmed V and J ends, which lost 9 bases and 6 bases, there was a span of 17 bases. CDR3 protein: CASQGVTPHGYTF. The CDR3 DNA follows: TGTGCCAGTCAAGGGGTGACCCCCCATGGCTACACCTTC.

This chain connects TRBV19 to TRBJ2-1, with TRBD2 matching over 8 bases. V was pared by 0 bases and J by 2 bases, with 6 bases of the junction left unmatched. The length of the CDR3 is 17 residues. Germline CDR1 is LNHDA and CDR2 is SQIVND (reference sequence). The CDR3 spells CASSIDLGRGAYNEQFF. CDR3 DNA sequence: TGTGCCAGTAGTATAGATCTCGGGCGGGGGGCCTACAATGAGCAGTTCTTC.

The V and J genes are TRBV5-4 and TRBJ1-3; a weak D match, TRBD1 (5 bases). V was trimmed by 0 bases and J by 4 bases, leaving 14 bases between them. The CDR3 spans 16 residues. The germline CDR1 and CDR2 sequences are SGHNT and YYREEE (reference sequence). The CDR3 here is CASSLDPGLGGNTIYF. CDR3 coding DNA: TGTGCCAGCAGCTTGGACCCAGGGCTAGGCGGAAACACCATATATTTT.

The J gene is TRBJ2-1, the V gene TRBV4-1, with TRBD2 matching 14 bases. V was clipped by 3 bases and J by 9 bases; unmatched bases: 7. The CDR3 has 16 amino acids. Germline CDR1 is MGHRA and CDR2 is YSYEKL. CDR3 nucleotide sequence: TGCGCCAGCAGCCAGCGACTAGCGGGGGGGCCAGGTGAGCAGTTCTTC. It encodes CASSQRLAGGPGEQFF.

The V gene is TRBV29-1, the J gene TRBJ1-3, with D hard to call. This CDR3 has 12 amino acids. CDR1 and CDR2 from the germline V gene are SQVTM and ANQGSEA. V dropped 7 bases and J dropped 3 bases, with 10 bases sitting between them. Here the CDR3 DNA reads TGCAGCGGACAAACGAGTGGAAACACCATATATTTT. This encodes CSGQTSGNTIYF.

The V and J genes are TRBV7-2 and TRBJ2-5; 7 bases agree with TRBD2. Looked up from germline, CDR1 is SGHTA and CDR2 is FQGNSA. This CDR3 has 17 residues. V was clipped by 1 base and J by 3 bases; unmatched bases: 11. CDR3 region: CASSLDSTGLRKETQYF. CDR3 DNA: TGTGCCAGCAGCTTAGACAGTACGGGACTACGAAAAGAGACCCAGTACTTC.

This clone was counted once. The chain couples TRBV28 to TRBJ2-7, with D possibly matching TRBD2 (5 bases). The CDR3 runs 13 residues. Deletions cut 8 bases from V and 6 bases from J, with 17 bases between. Germline loops: CDR1 MDHEN, CDR2 SYDVKM. The CDR3 loop reads CASGGRPRPEQYF. In nucleotides, the CDR3 is TGTGCCAGCGGCGGGCGGCCTAGGCCCGAGCAGTACTTC.

J is TRBJ2-2 and V is TRBV3-1 (or the pseudogene TRBV3-2); 7 bases are a match to TRBD1. V gave up 5 bases and J gave up 2 bases; unmatched junction bases: 5. Germline assignment: CDR1 LGHDT and CDR2 YNNKEL (reference sequence). The CDR3 consists of 15 residues. In DNA, the CDR3 is TGTGCCAGCAGCGCCGGGACAGCAAACACCGGGGAGCTGTTTTTT. Protein sequence: CASSAGTANTGELFF.

The CDR3 loop is CASSSLRTGSTEAFF. For the CDR3, the DNA is TGTGCCAGCAGCTCCCTTCGGACAGGGAGCACTGAAGCTTTCTTT. The J gene is TRBJ1-1, the V gene TRBV5-6; 8 bases are a match to TRBD1. The CDR3 sequence is 15 residues long. V gave up 3 bases and J gave up 4 bases; unmatched junction bases: 8. From germline, CDR1 is SGHDT and CDR2 YYEEEE.

This rearrangement joins TRBV30 to TRBJ1-4, with D perhaps TRBD1 (5 bases). V was pared by 7 bases and J by 10 bases, with 22 bases between. Germline V gives CDR1 GTSNPN, CDR2 SVGIG (reference sequence). The CDR3 sequence is 14 residues long. CDR3: CALDAGQGGGKLFF. Here the CDR3 DNA reads TGTGCCTTGGACGCGGGGCAAGGCGGGGGAAAACTGTTTTTT.

This sequence joins TRBV5-6 and TRBJ2-1; the D gene is possibly TRBD2 (5 bases). The length of the CDR3 is 13 residues. Deletions cut 4 bases from V and 6 bases from J, with 11 bases between. Germline CDR1 reads SGHDT; CDR2 reads YYEEEE. CDR3 loop: CASSERPGNEQFF. The CDR3 nucleotides are TGTGCCAGCAGCGAGCGGCCGGGCAATGAGCAGTTCTTC.

The CDR3: CATSRMQGSKNIQYF. The CDR3 DNA is TGTGCCACCAGCAGAATGCAGGGGTCCAAAAACATTCAGTACTTC. V and J are TRBV15 and TRBJ2-4; D may be TRBD1 (6 bases). The CDR3 sequence is 15 residues long. Germline V lookup: CDR1 LNHNV, CDR2 YYDKDF (reference sequence). Trimming left V 2 bases short and J 2 bases short, with 10 bases between.

V usage is TRBV4-1 and J usage is TRBJ2-7; 10 bases line up with TRBD1. V shed 3 bases, J shed 2 bases, and the junction held 4 bases outside the gene matches. From germline, CDR1 is MGHRA and CDR2 YSYEKL. This CDR3 is built from 15 residues. The CDR3 spells CASSQRTGGTYEQYF. DNA of the CDR3: TGCGCCAGCAGCCAGCGGACAGGGGGGACCTACGAGCAGTACTTC.

The chain links TRBV7-2 to TRBJ2-2; TRBD2 aligns across 8 bases. V lost 4 bases and J lost 8; bases outside the gene matches: 6. This CDR3 contains 14 residues. Per germline, CDR1 SGHTA and CDR2 FQGNSA. The DNA for the CDR3 is TGTGCCAGCAGCTCGCCCGGGGGGGTGGGGGAGCTGTTTTTT. This translates into CASSSPGGVGELFF.

This clone is a singleton in its sample. This chain joins TRBV6-5 and TRBJ2-2, with D hard to call. This CDR3 region has 15 residues. Between the trimmed V and J ends, which lost 4 bases and 7 bases, there was a span of 16 bases. The germline V gene encodes CDR1 MNHEY and CDR2 SVGAGI. The CDR3 spells CASSSAARLGGELFF. The CDR3, as DNA: TGTGCCAGCAGTTCCGCCGCTAGGTTGGGCGGGGAGCTGTTTTTT.

The chain combines TRBV7-2 with TRBJ2-5; no reliable D call. There are 14 residues in the CDR3. Germline CDR1 is SGHTA and CDR2 is FQGNSA. Trimming left V 1 base short and J 3 bases short, with 9 bases between. The CDR3 sequence: CASSLGASKETQYF. The CDR3 region has the DNA TGTGCCAGCAGCTTAGGGGCTTCTAAAGAGACCCAGTACTTC.

This clone was counted once. The chain employs TRBV30 and TRBJ1-5; the D is unclear. This CDR3 contains 13 residues. The germline gives CDR1 GTSNPN, CDR2 SVGIG (reference sequence). With 1 base removed from V and 3 bases from J, the gap between germline ends came to 7 bases. The CDR3 sequence: CAWSGGFNQPQHF. In DNA form, the CDR3 reads TGTGCCTGGAGTGGAGGCTTCAATCAGCCCCAGCATTTT.

The rearrangement joins TRBV21-1 to TRBJ2-3; the D call TRBD2 from the table was never checked on the DNA. TRBV21-1 is noted as a pseudogene. The CDR3 contains 17 residues. CDR3 in amino acids: CASSSSGGWPTSDTQYF. CDR3 coding DNA: TGTGCCAGCAGCAGTAGCGGGGGCTGGCCGACTTCAGATACGCAGTATTTT.

The chain uses TRBV7-3 and TRBJ1-6, with D perhaps matching TRBD1 (5 bases). In germline, CDR1 is SGHTA, CDR2 FQGTGA. V gave up 4 bases and J gave up 10 bases, with 11 bases separating them. CDR3 size: 13 residues. The CDR3: CASSSRERSPLHF. DNA for the CDR3: TGTGCCAGCAGCTCCAGGGAGCGGTCACCCCTCCACTTT. Full variable domain (rest looked up from reference TRBV7-3 and TRBJ1-6): GAGVSQTPSNKVTEKGKYVELRCDPISGHTALYWYRQSLGQGPEFLIYFQGTGAADDSGLPNDRFFAVRPEGSVSTLKIQRTERGDSAVYLCASSSRERSPLHFGNGTRLTVT.

The chain has TRBV7-9 and TRBJ2-5, with 7 bases identical to TRBD2. Unmatched junction bases numbered 2, after V lost 1 base and J lost 3 bases. This CDR3 is 14 amino acids long. Germline V CDR1 and CDR2: SEHNR, FQNEAQ (reference sequence). The DNA for the CDR3 is TGTGCCAGCAGCTTAGACGGGGGGAAAGAGACCCAGTACTTC. Protein: CASSLDGGKETQYF.

V and J are TRBV6-2 or TRBV6-3 and TRBJ1-1, with a possible D match to TRBD1 (5 bases). From germline, CDR1 is MNHEY and CDR2 SVGEGT. The V end was cut by 4 bases, the J end by 1 base, with 7 bases between. This CDR3 has 13 residues. CDR3 loop: CASSWGKNTEAFF. CDR3 coding DNA: TGTGCCAGCAGTTGGGGCAAGAACACTGAAGCTTTCTTT.

The chain links TRBV7-2 to TRBJ1-2; D unclear. This CDR3 contains 13 residues. Germline V lookup: CDR1 SGHTA, CDR2 FQGNSA. Trimming left V 3 bases short and J 4 bases short, with 9 bases between. The CDR3 bases are TGTGCCAGCAGCTTCGACACTTCCTATGGCTACACCTTC. Amino acids: CASSFDTSYGYTF.

V gene TRBV19 combines with J gene TRBJ2-5; either TRBD1 or TRBD2 may fit D (5 bases each). This CDR3 has 15 amino acids. The germline V gene encodes CDR1 LNHDA and CDR2 SQIVND (reference sequence). V lost 4 bases to trimming and J lost 5 bases, with 17 bases between them. For the CDR3, the DNA is TGTGCCAGTAGTAGGGGGACCCAAAGTTGGGAGACCCAGTACTTC. Its protein product is CASSRGTQSWETQYF.

This chain uses TRBV6-1 with TRBJ2-5, with 12 bases identical to TRBD2. CDR1 is MNHNS and CDR2 is SASEGT in the germline V gene. The CDR3 covers 17 residues. Losses at the gene ends were 2 bases for V and 4 bases for J; bases not matched to a gene: 8. The CDR3 bases are TGTGCCAGCAGTGAAACTAGCGGGGGGACCACCCGAGAGACCCAGTACTTC. Translated: CASSETSGGTTRETQYF.